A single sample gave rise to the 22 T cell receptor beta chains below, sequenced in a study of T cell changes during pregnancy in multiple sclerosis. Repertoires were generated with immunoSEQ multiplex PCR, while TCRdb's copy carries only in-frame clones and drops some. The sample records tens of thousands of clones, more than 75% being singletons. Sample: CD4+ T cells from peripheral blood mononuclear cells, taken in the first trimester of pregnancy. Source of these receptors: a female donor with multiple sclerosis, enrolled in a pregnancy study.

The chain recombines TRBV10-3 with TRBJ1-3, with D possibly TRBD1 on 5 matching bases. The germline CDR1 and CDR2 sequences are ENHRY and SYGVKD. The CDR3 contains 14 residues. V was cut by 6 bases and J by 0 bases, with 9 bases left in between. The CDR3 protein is CAISQTVSGNTIYF. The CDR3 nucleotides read TGTGCCATCAGCCAGACAGTCTCTGGAAACACCATATATTTT.

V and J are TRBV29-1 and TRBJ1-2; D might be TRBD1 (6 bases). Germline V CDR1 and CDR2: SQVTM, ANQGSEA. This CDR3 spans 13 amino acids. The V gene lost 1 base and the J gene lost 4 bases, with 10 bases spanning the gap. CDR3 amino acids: CSVEGGGGYGYTF. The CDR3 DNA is TGCAGCGTTGAAGGTGGGGGCGGCTATGGCTACACCTTC.

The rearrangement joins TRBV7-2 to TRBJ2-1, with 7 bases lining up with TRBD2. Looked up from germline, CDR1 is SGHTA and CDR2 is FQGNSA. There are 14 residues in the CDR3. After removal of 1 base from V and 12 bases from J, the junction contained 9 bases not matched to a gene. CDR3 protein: CASSLEGSWGGQFF. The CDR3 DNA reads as TGTGCCAGCAGCTTAGAAGGTAGCTGGGGGGGGCAGTTCTTC.

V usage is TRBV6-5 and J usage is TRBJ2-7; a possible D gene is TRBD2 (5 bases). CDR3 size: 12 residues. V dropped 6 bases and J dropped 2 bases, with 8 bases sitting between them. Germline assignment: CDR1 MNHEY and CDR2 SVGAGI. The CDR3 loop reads CASRTEAYEQYF. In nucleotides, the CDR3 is TGTGCCAGCAGAACGGAGGCCTACGAGCAGTACTTC.

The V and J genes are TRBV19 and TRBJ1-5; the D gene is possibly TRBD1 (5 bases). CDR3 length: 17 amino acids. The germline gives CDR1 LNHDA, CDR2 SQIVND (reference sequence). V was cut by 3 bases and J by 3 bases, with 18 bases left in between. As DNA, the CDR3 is TGTGCCAGTAGTATCTTGTGGGGCAGGGCGTCCAATCAGCCCCAGCATTTT. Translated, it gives CASSILWGRASNQPQHF.

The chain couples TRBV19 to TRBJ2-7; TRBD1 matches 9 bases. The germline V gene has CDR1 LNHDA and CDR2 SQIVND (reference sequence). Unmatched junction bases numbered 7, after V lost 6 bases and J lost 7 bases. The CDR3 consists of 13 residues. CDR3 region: CASSRDRDEEQYF. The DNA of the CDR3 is TGTGCCAGTAGCCGGGACAGGGACGAGGAGCAGTACTTC.

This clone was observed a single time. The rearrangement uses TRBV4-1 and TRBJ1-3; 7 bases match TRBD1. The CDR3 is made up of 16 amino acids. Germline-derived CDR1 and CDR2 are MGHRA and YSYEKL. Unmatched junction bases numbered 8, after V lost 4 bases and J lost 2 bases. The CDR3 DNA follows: TGCGCCAGCAGCCCCAGACAGGGCAACCCTGGAAACACCATATATTTT. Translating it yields CASSPRQGNPGNTIYF.

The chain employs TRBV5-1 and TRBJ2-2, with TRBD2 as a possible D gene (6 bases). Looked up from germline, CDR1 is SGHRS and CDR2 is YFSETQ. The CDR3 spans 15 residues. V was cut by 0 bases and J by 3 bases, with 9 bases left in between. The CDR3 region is CASSLAGTHTGELFF. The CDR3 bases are TGCGCCAGCAGCTTGGCCGGGACTCACACCGGGGAGCTGTTTTTT.

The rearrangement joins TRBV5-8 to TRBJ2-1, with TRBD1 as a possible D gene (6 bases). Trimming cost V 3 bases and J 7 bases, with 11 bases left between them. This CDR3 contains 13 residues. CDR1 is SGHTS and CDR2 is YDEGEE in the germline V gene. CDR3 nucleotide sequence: TGTGCCAGCAGCTCTGACAGGCGGAATGAGCAGTTCTTC. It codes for CASSSDRRNEQFF.

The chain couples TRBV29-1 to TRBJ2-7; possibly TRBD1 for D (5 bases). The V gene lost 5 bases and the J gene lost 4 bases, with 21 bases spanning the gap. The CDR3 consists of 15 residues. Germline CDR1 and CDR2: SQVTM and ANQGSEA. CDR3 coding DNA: TGCAGCGTTCTAAACTGGGGTGGGGCGCCTTACGAGCAGTACTTC. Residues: CSVLNWGGAPYEQYF.

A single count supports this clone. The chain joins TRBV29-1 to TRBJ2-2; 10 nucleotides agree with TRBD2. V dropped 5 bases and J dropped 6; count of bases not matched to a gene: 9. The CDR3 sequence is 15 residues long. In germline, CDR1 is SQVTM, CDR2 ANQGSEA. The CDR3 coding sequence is TGCAGCGTTCTAAGTGCACTAGCGGGATCCGGGGAGCTGTTTTTT. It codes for CSVLSALAGSGELFF.

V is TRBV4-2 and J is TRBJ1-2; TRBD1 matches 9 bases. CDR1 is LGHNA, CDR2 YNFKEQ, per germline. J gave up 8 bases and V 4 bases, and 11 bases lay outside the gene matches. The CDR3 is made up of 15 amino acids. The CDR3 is CASSRGQGEFYGYTF. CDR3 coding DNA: TGTGCCAGCAGCCGGGGACAGGGCGAGTTTTACGGCTACACCTTC.

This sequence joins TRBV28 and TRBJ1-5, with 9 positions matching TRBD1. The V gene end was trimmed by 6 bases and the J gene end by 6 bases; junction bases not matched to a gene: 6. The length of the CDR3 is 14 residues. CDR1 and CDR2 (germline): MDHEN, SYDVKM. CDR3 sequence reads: CASRRQGGGQPQHF. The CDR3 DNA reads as TGTGCCAGCAGGCGACAGGGGGGAGGTCAGCCCCAGCATTTT.

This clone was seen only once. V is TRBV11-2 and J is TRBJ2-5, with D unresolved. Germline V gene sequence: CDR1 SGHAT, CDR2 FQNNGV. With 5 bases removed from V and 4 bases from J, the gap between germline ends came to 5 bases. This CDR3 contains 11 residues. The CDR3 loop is CASSARETQYF. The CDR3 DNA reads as TGTGCCAGCAGCGCCAGAGAGACCCAGTACTTC.

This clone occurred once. The CDR3 nucleotides read TGTGCCAGCAGCACCGGGACAGGGGGCGTAGGGAATTCACCCCTCCACTTT. Translation gives CASSTGTGGVGNSPLHF. The J gene is TRBJ1-6, the V gene TRBV5-4, with 12 nucleotides matching TRBD1. Looked up from germline, CDR1 is SGHNT and CDR2 is YYREEE (reference sequence). The V gene end was trimmed by 4 bases and the J gene end by 7 bases; junction bases not matched to a gene: 9. This CDR3 region has 17 residues. The full variable domain, with the rest looked up from reference TRBV5-4 and TRBJ1-6, is ETGVTQSPTHLIKTRGQQVTLRCSSQSGHNTVSWYQQALGQGPQFIFQYYREEENGRGNFPPRFSGLQFPNYSSELNVNALELDDSALYLCASSTGTGGVGNSPLHFGNGTRLTVT.

CDR3 loop: CASSWTPHDRAETYEQYF. DNA for the CDR3: TGCGCCAGCAGCTGGACCCCTCACGACAGGGCGGAAACCTACGAGCAGTACTTC. J is TRBJ2-7 and V is TRBV5-1, with TRBD1 matching over 7 bases. V shed 3 bases and J 2 bases; nucleotides not matched to a gene: 17. This CDR3 is built from 18 residues. Germline CDR1 and CDR2: SGHRS and YFSETQ.

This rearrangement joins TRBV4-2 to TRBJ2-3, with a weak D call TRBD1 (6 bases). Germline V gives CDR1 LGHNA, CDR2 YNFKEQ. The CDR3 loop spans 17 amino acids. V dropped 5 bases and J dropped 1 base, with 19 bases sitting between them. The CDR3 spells CASSKAAVAGGTDTQYF. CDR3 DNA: TGTGCCAGCAGCAAAGCCGCGGTGGCAGGGGGCACAGATACGCAGTATTTT.

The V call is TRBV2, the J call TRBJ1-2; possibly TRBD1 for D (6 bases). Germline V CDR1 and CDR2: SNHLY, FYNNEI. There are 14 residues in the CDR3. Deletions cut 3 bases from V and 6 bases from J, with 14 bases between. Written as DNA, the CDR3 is TGTGCCAGCAGTGATCGAGGGGGTCGGAATGGCTACACCTTC. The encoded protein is CASSDRGGRNGYTF.

The CDR3 loop reads CASRAPPGDRGPGNTIYF. In DNA, the CDR3 is TGCGCCAGCCGTGCCCCCCCAGGGGACAGGGGGCCTGGAAACACCATATATTTT. The chain recombines TRBV5-1 with TRBJ1-3, with 12 bases identical to TRBD1. This CDR3 has 18 residues. CDR1 and CDR2 (germline): SGHRS, YFSETQ. The trim removed 7 bases at V and 2 bases at J, leaving 13 bases unmatched. Filled out from reference TRBV5-1 and TRBJ1-3, the complete variable domain reads KAGVTQTPRYLIKTRGQQVTLSCSPISGHRSVSWYQQTPGQGLQFLFEYFSETQRNKGNFPGRFSGRQFSNSRSEMNVSTLELGDSALYLCASRAPPGDRGPGNTIYFGEGSWLTVV.

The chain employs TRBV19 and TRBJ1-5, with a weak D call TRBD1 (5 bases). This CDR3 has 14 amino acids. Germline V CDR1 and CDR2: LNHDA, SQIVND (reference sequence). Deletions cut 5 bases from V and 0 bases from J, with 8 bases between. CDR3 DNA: TGTGCCAGTAGTGACAGCTTTAGCAATCAGCCCCAGCATTTT. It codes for CASSDSFSNQPQHF.

The CDR3 reads CAISGGGGSYNEQFF. CDR3 coding DNA: TGTGCCATCAGTGGGGGCGGTGGCTCCTACAATGAGCAGTTCTTC. This chain links TRBV10-3 with TRBJ2-1; tentative D call: TRBD1 (5 bases). The length of the CDR3 is 15 residues. V shed 4 bases and J shed 0 bases, with 10 bases lying between them. CDR1 is ENHRY and CDR2 is SYGVKD in the germline V gene.

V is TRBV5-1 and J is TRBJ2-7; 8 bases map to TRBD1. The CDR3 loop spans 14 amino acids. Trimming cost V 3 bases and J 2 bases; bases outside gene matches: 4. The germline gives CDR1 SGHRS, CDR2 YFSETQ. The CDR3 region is CASSYGQGPYEQYF. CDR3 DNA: TGCGCCAGCAGCTACGGACAGGGCCCCTACGAGCAGTACTTC.